This T cell receptor beta chain was profiled in a study of blood T cell repertoires in COVID-19 (dated by TCRdb to the early 2020s). In the study overall: Samples covering the acute and convalescent phases of COVID-19 were provided by collaborators in the United States, Italy and Spain. Deeply sampled blood TCRbeta repertoires from subjects exposed to, actively infected with, or recovered from COVID-19 were included in the dataset. The sample metadata nearly always contained a de-identified subject ID, COVID-19 status, age in years and sex. Where HLA class I and class II types were available, the types were taken from metadata supplied by the sample provider, not from assay-based typing. The material from the prospective study consisted of cDNA or gDNA derived from T cells, B-cell-depleted T cells, or PBMCs. Samples were obtained from the ongoing ImmuneRACE study (first 160 participants) and from some 1,200 subjects provided by 6 global collaborators. The repertoires were released in a freely available public database intended as a resource for research on the immune response to SARS-CoV-2. Study-wide conclusions, independent of this receptor: The amount of clinical and demographic metadata varied by source and participant and was provided uncurated.

The collaborating institutions used their own protocols to collect whole blood in K2EDTA tubes. Collaborator samples were shipped for TCRbeta analysis as frozen whole blood, isolated PBMCs, or DNA extracted from either sample type. TCRbeta CDR3 regions were amplified from genomic DNA by means of the immunoSEQ Assay, a bias-controlled multiplex PCR. In the source study's methods: The number of nucleated cells in each sample was estimated by amplification of reference gene primers within the assay. To quantify the absolute abundance of each unique TCRbeta CDR3 rearrangement, sequence reads were collapsed and filtered. For each sample, productive Simpson clonality was calculated by taking the square root of Simpson's diversity index across productive rearrangements. In TCRdb, the immuneACCESS table is reduced to in-frame sequences with V and J assigned. These tables do not hold every clone; where another copy was compared, an unresolved V gene accounts for under half, and the others remain unexplained. V and J calls and clone size are copied from that table; D and trimming were computed from the DNA. This sample comprises roughly 110,000 clones, 89% of them detected only once. Roughly 4.9% of the sample is taken by the ten largest.

V was cut back by 4 bases and J by 1 base, leaving a gap of 5 bases between them. Per the germline V gene (reference sequence), GTSNPN is the CDR1 and SVGIG is the CDR2. The CDR3, from cysteine to phenylalanine, totals 12 residues. The DNA shown is the 36-base CDR3, in frame from base 1. Notes on this clone: This receptor's antigen is unknown. No clone much larger than this one lies a single base away; base qualities are absent.

Material for sequencing was peripheral blood. The sequence came from a middle-aged man with active or convalescent COVID-19. This receptor chain uses TRBV30 and TRBJ2-4, with the D gene too uncertain to name. The nucleotide sequence is TGTGCCTGGACACTGGCCAAAAACATTCAGTACTTC. It specifies CAWTLAKNIQYF.